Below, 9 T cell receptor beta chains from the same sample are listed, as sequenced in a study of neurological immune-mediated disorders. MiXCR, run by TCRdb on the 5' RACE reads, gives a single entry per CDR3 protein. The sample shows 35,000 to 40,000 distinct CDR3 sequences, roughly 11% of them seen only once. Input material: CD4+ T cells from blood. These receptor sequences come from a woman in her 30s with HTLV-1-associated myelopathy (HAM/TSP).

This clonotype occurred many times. The CDR3 protein is CASSFQQGADHNSPLHF. CDR3 nucleotide sequence: TGTGCCAGCAGCTTTCAACAGGGGGCAGATCATAATTCACCCCTCCACTTT. V is TRBV7-8 and J is TRBJ1-6, with 9 bases fitting TRBD1. The CDR3 covers 17 residues. Germline V gene data show CDR1 as SGHVS and CDR2 as FQNEAQ. J gave up 5 bases and V 3 bases, and 8 bases lay outside the gene matches.

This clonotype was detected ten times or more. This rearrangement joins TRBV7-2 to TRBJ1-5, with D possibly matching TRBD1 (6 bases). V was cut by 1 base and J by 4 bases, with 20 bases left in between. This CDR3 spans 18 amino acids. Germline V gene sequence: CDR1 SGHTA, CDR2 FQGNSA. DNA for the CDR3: TGTGCCAGCAGCTTAGTCGGGACACCCCTTTTTCGGAATCAGCCCCAGCATTTT. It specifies CASSLVGTPLFRNQPQHF.

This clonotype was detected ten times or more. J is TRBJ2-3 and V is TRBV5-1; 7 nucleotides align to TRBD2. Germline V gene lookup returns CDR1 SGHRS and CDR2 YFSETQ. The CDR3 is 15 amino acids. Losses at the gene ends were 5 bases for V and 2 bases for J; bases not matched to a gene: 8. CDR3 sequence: CASSRGGGNTDTQYF. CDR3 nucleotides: TGCGCCAGCAGTCGAGGCGGGGGAAACACAGATACGCAGTATTTT.

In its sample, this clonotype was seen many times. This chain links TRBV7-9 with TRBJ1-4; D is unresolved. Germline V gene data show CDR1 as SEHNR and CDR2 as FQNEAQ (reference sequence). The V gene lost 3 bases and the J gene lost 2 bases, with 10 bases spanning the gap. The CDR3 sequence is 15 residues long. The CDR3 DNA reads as TGTGCCAGCAGCTTCCACACGGGTACTAATGAAAAACTGTTTTTT. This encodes CASSFHTGTNEKLFF.

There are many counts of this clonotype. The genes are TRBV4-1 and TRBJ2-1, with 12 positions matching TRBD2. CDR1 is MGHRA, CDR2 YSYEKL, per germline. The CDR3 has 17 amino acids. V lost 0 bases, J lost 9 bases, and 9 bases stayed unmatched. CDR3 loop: CASSQESSTSGGREQFF. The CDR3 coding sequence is TGCGCCAGCAGCCAAGAGTCGTCGACTAGCGGGGGACGTGAGCAGTTCTTC.

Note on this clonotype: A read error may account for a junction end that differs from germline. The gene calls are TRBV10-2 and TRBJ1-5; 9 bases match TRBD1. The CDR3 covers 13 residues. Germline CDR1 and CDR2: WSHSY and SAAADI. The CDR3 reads CASRTGVNQTQHF. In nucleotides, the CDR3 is TGTGCCAGCAGGACAGGGGTCAATCAGACCCAGCATTTT.

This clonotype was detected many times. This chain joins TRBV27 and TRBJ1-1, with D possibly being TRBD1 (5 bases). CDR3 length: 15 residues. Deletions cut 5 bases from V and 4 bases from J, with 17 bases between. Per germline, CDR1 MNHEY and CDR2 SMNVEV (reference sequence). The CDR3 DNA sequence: TGTGCCAGCAGTGGCCGAGGGGAAGGCAGCACTGAAGCTTTCTTT. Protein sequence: CASSGRGEGSTEAFF.

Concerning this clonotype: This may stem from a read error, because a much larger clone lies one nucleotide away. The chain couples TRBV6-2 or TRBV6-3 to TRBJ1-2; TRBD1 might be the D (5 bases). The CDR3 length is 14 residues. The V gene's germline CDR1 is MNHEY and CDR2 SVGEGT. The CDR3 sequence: CTSSLARDFYGYTF. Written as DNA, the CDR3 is TGTACCAGCTCGCTGGCCAGGGACTTTTATGGCTACACCTTC.

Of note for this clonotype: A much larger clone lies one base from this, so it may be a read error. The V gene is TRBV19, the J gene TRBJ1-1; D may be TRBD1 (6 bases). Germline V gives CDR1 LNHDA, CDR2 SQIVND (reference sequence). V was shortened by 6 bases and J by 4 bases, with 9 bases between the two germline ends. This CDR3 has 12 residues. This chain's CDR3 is CASREGGTEAFF. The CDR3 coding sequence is TGTGCCAGTAGAGAGGGGGGCACTGAAGCTTTCTTT.